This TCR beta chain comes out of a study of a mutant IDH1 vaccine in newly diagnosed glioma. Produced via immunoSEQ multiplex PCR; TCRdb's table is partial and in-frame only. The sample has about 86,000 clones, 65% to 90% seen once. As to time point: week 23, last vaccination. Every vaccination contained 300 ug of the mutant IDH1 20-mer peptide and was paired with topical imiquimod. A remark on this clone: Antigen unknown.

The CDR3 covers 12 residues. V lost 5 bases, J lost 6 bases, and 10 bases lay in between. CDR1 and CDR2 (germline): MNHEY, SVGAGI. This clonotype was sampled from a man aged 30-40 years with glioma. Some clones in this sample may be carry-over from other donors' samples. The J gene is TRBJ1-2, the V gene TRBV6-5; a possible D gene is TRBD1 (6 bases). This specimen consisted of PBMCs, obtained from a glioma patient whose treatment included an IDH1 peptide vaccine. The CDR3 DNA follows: TGTGCCAGCAGTGGGGGGGCGAATGGCTACACCTTC. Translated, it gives CASSGGANGYTF.